Listed below are T cell receptor beta chains from one sample, sequenced in a study of regulatory T cells in long-lasting Graves disease. Using its own MiXCR run on the multiplex PCR reads, TCRdb lists one record per CDR3 protein. The table shows a few hundred thousand distinct CDR3 sequences, with less than 25% occurring only once. Sequenced material: peripheral blood mononuclear cells (PBMCs), taken when the disease was refractory, from a patient treated with antithyroid drugs. These TCRs come from a female donor with Graves disease. Each CDR3 is given with its conserved first and last residue. D genes are given only for firm matches. Size tells how often a clone was seen (once, few, many) or the class of an expanded clone, and some rows leave it out.

length	V	size	J	D	CDR3	DNA
15	TRBV27	many	TRBJ1-1	NA	CASSPGRGMNTEAFF	TGTGCCAGCAGTCCTGGCCGGGGCATGAACACTGAAGCTTTCTTT
16	TRBV3-1	few	TRBJ1-1	NA	CASSHPDVGAANEAFF	TGTGCCAGCAGCCACCCGGACGTAGGGGCCGCGAATGAAGCTTTCTTT
14	TRBV5-4	NA	TRBJ2-7	NA	CASSPGTTPYEQYF	TGTGCCAGCAGCCCCGGGACGACCCCCTACGAGCAGTACTTC
14	TRBV7-9	NA	TRBJ2-7	NA	CASSPLGAAYEQYF	TGTGCCAGCAGCCCCCTTGGCGCAGCCTACGAGCAGTACTTC
14	TRBV20-1	NA	TRBJ1-3	NA	CSARESASGNTIYF	TGCAGTGCTAGAGAGTCGGCCTCTGGAAACACCATATATTTT
14	TRBV25-1	NA	TRBJ1-4	TRBD1	CASSEEGQGYKLFF	TGTGCCAGCAGTGAAGAGGGACAGGGGTATAAACTGTTTTTT
14	TRBV20-1	NA	TRBJ2-1	TRBD2	CSVTTSGAYNEQFF	TGCAGTGTTACTACTAGCGGGGCTTACAATGAGCAGTTCTTC
13	TRBV10-3	many	TRBJ2-5	NA	CAISRSDQETQYF	TGTGCCATCAGTAGGTCAGACCAAGAGACCCAGTACTTC
13	TRBV9	NA	TRBJ1-2	NA	CASSAGFDYGYTF	TGTGCCAGCAGCGCAGGGTTTGACTATGGCTACACCTTC
14	TRBV12-3/TRBV12-4	many	TRBJ2-7	TRBD1	CASSFGTVHYEQYF	TGTGCCAGCAGTTTCGGGACAGTCCACTACGAGCAGTACTTC
16	TRBV7-2	many	TRBJ1-2	TRBD1	CASSYQGGGGPYGYTF	TGTGCCAGCAGCTACCAGGGGGGGGGCGGTCCCTATGGCTACACCTTC
11	TRBV30	NA	TRBJ1-2	NA	CAWSGGAGYTF	TGTGCCTGGAGTGGGGGAGCGGGCTACACCTTC
13	TRBV28	many	TRBJ1-2	NA	CASTGTVLDGYTF	TGTGCCAGCACCGGGACTGTCTTAGATGGCTACACCTTC
16	TRBV7-3	NA	TRBJ2-2	TRBD2	CASSPLTSGTTGELFF	TGTGCCAGCAGCCCACTGACTAGCGGGACCACCGGGGAGCTGTTTTTT
14	TRBV5-4	few	TRBJ1-2	NA	CASSLVGGSNGYTF	TGTGCCAGCAGCTTGGTCGGAGGGTCTAATGGCTACACCTTC
18	TRBV7-6	NA	TRBJ2-6	NA	CASSPLQLLSSGANVLTF	TGTGCCAGCAGCCCATTGCAGCTTTTGAGCTCTGGGGCCAACGTCCTGACTTTC
14	TRBV2	many	TRBJ2-2	NA	CASRAGSSTGELFF	TGTGCCAGCAGGGCAGGGTCAAGCACCGGGGAGCTGTTTTTT
14	TRBV20-1	NA	TRBJ1-6	TRBD1	CSALENTRGSPLHF	TGCAGTGCTCTAGAAAATACCAGGGGGTCACCCCTCCACTTT
19	TRBV11-3	few	TRBJ2-5	TRBD2	CASSFPQETSGRKKETQYF	TGTGCCAGCAGCTTCCCTCAAGAGACTAGCGGGAGGAAAAAAGAGACCCAGTACTTC
17	TRBV28	many	TRBJ2-7	NA	CASSFSWEYLPLYEQYF	TGTGCCAGCAGTTTTTCGTGGGAATACCTCCCCCTCTACGAGCAGTACTTC
16	TRBV28	few	TRBJ2-2	NA	CASSPEGLRLTGELFF	TGTGCCAGCAGTCCTGAGGGCCTCAGGCTCACCGGGGAGCTGTTTTTT
13	TRBV28	NA	TRBJ1-2	NA	CASSFSTGYGYTF	TGTGCCAGCAGTTTTTCGACAGGTTATGGCTACACCTTC
13	TRBV2	many	TRBJ1-2	NA	CASSEAQQGGYTF	TGTGCCAGCAGTGAAGCGCAACAGGGCGGCTACACCTTC
16	TRBV6-1	few	TRBJ1-1	NA	CASNRGIGGMNTEAFF	TGTGCCAGCAACAGAGGAATAGGAGGGATGAACACTGAAGCTTTCTTT
14	TRBV20-1	many	TRBJ1-1	NA	CSAPPYEGGTEAFF	TGCAGTGCGCCTCCCTACGAGGGGGGCACTGAAGCTTTCTTT
15	TRBV6-5	NA	TRBJ2-7	TRBD1	CASSYSKQGAYEQYF	TGTGCCAGCAGTTACTCTAAACAGGGGGCTTACGAGCAGTACTTC
13	TRBV13	NA	TRBJ2-3	NA	CASSLWGTDTQYF	TGTGCCAGCAGCTTGTGGGGTACAGATACGCAGTATTTT
15	TRBV2	NA	TRBJ2-1	TRBD1	CASSVGRGLNNEQFF	TGTGCCAGCAGTGTTGGCAGGGGGCTAAACAATGAGCAGTTCTTC
17	TRBV7-2	NA	TRBJ1-5	NA	CASSLAGGGRGNQPQHF	TGTGCCAGCAGCTTAGCGGGTGGGGGGAGAGGCAATCAGCCCCAGCATTTT
13	TRBV5-1	few	TRBJ2-7	NA	CASSDLSSYEQYF	TGCGCCAGCAGCGATCTCAGCTCCTACGAGCAGTACTTC
16	TRBV10-3	many	TRBJ1-5	TRBD1	CAISEAQGAGNQPQHF	TGTGCCATCAGTGAGGCACAGGGGGCGGGCAATCAGCCCCAGCATTTT
12	TRBV30	NA	TRBJ2-7	NA	CAWGQGVWEQYF	TGTGCCTGGGGGCAGGGAGTCTGGGAGCAGTACTTC
13	TRBV6-1	many	TRBJ2-7	NA	CASTNPGSYEQYF	TGTGCCAGCACCAACCCCGGCTCCTACGAGCAGTACTTC
15	TRBV6-1	NA	TRBJ1-6	NA	CASRSPVRANSPLHF	TGTGCCAGCAGATCTCCGGTCCGCGCCAATTCACCCCTCCACTTT
12	TRBV20-1	NA	TRBJ1-2	NA	CSASPTNYGYTF	TGCAGTGCTAGCCCTACTAACTATGGCTACACCTTC
14	TRBV28	many	TRBJ2-7	NA	CASSHTTVAYEQYF	TGTGCCAGCAGTCACACGACAGTAGCCTACGAGCAGTACTTC
16	TRBV28	many	TRBJ2-7	TRBD2	CASSRLAGGSSYEQYF	TGTGCCAGCAGTAGGCTAGCGGGAGGGAGCTCCTACGAGCAGTACTTC
14	TRBV29-1	few	TRBJ1-1	NA	CSAADGQEYTEAFF	TGCAGCGCCGCCGACGGGCAGGAGTATACTGAAGCTTTCTTT
17	TRBV20-1	few	TRBJ2-2	NA	CSARPPWIPTNTGELFF	TGCAGTGCTAGACCGCCCTGGATACCGACGAACACCGGGGAGCTGTTTTTT
17	TRBV4-3	NA	TRBJ1-2	TRBD1	CASSQERNRGRFYGYTF	TGCGCCAGCAGCCAAGAGAGGAACAGGGGGCGGTTCTATGGCTACACCTTC
15	TRBV28	many	TRBJ2-5	TRBD1	CASSPGTVSEETQYF	TGTGCCAGCAGCCCCGGGACAGTAAGTGAAGAGACCCAGTACTTC
15	TRBV28	many	TRBJ1-4	TRBD1	CASSTYRGANEKLFF	TGTGCCAGCAGTACCTACAGGGGAGCTAATGAAAAACTGTTTTTT
14	TRBV3-1	NA	TRBJ2-5	NA	CASSQGGKAETQYF	TGTGCCAGCAGCCAAGGGGGGAAGGCGGAGACCCAGTACTTC
15	TRBV18	NA	TRBJ2-7	NA	CASKPLAGGRGEQYF	TGTGCCAGCAAACCCTTAGCTGGGGGAAGAGGCGAGCAGTACTTC
16	TRBV5-1	few	TRBJ2-1	NA	CASSLGYDSPADEQFF	TGCGCCAGCAGCTTGGGCTATGACAGCCCGGCGGATGAGCAGTTCTTC
13	TRBV28	NA	TRBJ2-7	NA	CASSLTGVSEQYF	TGTGCCAGCAGCTTAACGGGAGTCAGCGAGCAGTACTTC
14	TRBV27	NA	TRBJ2-7	NA	CASSLGPVSYEQYF	TGTGCCAGCAGTTTAGGCCCAGTCTCCTACGAGCAGTACTTC
15	TRBV6-1	many	TRBJ2-7	TRBD2	CASSPLAEYSYEQYF	TGTGCCAGCAGTCCTCTAGCGGAATACTCCTACGAGCAGTACTTC
13	TRBV7-3	NA	TRBJ2-3	TRBD2	CASSQTSLTSQYF	TGTGCCAGCAGCCAGACTAGCCTGACAAGCCAGTATTTT
16	TRBV28	once	TRBJ1-2	TRBD1	CASSLYIRTGYYGYTF	TGTGCCAGCAGTTTATATATCCGGACAGGGTACTATGGCTACACCTTC
11	TRBV25-1	NA	TRBJ1-2	NA	CASSVRDGYTF	TGTGCCAGCAGTGTGAGGGATGGCTACACCTTC
14	TRBV28	many	TRBJ2-7	TRBD2	CASSFEREGSEQYF	TGTGCCAGCAGTTTCGAGAGGGAGGGTTCCGAGCAGTACTTC
15	TRBV7-9	few	TRBJ2-7	NA	CASSLVGGAQPEQYF	TGTGCCAGCAGCTTAGTTGGGGGCGCGCAGCCCGAGCAGTACTTC
12	TRBV12-3/TRBV12-4	many	TRBJ1-1	NA	CASRGWGPEAFF	TGTGCCAGCAGGGGGTGGGGCCCTGAAGCTTTCTTT
14	TRBV20-1	few	TRBJ1-5	NA	CSARGRAPNQPQHF	TGCAGTGCTAGGGGCCGGGCCCCGAATCAGCCCCAGCATTTT